This T cell receptor beta chain was recovered during a study of cytomegalovirus exposure and HLA in healthy donors. This clone is large (0.1 to 1%) within its sample. Its antigen is as yet unknown. Nominal health characterized the donors when sampled, though unrecorded immune exposures were likely. PCR was performed using 60 Vbeta and 13 Jbeta primers. TCRdb's copy holds only in-frame clones and misses some; the assay was immunoSEQ multiplex PCR. The repertoire has 5,500 to 8,000 clones, 45% to 60% of them found once; the top ten carry 5.5% to 7.5%. The CDR3 is 15 amino acids. The V segment lost 2 bases and the J segment 4 bases; nucleotides outside the gene matches: 8. The germline V gene encodes CDR1 MNHNS and CDR2 SASEGT. Whole-study results and caveats: An Asian-associated ancestry cluster reportedly showed fewer N-insertions than the approximately 660-donor mean in a later analysis. Earlier analysis found most TCR beta V segments productive about 90% or about 30% of the time. A later analysis by the authors found several of the most significant clusters apparently linked to common viral pathogens.

The chain joins TRBV6-1 to TRBJ2-7; 7 nucleotides align to TRBD1. The sequencing input was PBMCs. The sequence came from a man between 25 and 39 years old in good health and CMV-seropositive. CDR3 in DNA: TGTGCCAGCAGTGAATTCGGACAGGATGGATACGAGCAGTACTTC. It yields the protein CASSEFGQDGYEQYF.